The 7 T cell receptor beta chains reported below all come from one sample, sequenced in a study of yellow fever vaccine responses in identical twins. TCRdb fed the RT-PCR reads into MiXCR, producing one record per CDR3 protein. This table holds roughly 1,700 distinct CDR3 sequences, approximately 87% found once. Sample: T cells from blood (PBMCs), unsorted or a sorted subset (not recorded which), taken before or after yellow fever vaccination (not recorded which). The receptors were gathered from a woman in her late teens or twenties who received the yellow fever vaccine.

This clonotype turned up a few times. In nucleotides, the CDR3 is TGTGCCATCAAGCGGGAGGGCGATGAGCAGTTCTTC. Translation gives CAIKREGDEQFF. The rearrangement links TRBV10-3 to TRBJ2-1, with 10 bases that match TRBD2. V dropped 7 bases and J dropped 8; count of bases not matched to a gene: 2. Per germline, CDR1 ENHRY and CDR2 SYGVKD. The length of the CDR3 is 12 residues.

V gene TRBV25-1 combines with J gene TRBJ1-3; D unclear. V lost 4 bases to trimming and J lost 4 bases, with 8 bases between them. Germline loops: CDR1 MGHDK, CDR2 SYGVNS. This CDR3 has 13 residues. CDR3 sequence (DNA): TGTGCCAGCAGTGGATTGAGGGGAAACACCATATATTTT. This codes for CASSGLRGNTIYF.

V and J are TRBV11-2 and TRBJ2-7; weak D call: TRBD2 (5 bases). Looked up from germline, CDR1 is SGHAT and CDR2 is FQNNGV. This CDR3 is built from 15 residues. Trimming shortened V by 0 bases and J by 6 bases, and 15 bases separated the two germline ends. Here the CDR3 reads CASSLEVTSQGEQYF. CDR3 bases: TGTGCCAGCAGCTTAGAGGTTACTAGTCAAGGCGAGCAGTACTTC.

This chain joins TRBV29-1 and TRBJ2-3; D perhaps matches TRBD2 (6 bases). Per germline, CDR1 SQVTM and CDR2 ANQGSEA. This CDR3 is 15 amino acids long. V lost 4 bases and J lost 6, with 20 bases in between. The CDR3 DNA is TGCAGCGTTGTTGGGGGACTCCTCCCTGGGGATACGCAGTATTTT. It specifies CSVVGGLLPGDTQYF.

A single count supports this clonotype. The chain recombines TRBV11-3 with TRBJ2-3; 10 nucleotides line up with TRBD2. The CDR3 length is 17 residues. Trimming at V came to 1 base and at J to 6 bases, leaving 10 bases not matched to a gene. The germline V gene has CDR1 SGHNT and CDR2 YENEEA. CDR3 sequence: CASSLGASGGSMDTQYF. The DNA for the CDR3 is TGTGCCAGCAGCTTAGGGGCTAGCGGGGGTTCCATGGATACGCAGTATTTT.

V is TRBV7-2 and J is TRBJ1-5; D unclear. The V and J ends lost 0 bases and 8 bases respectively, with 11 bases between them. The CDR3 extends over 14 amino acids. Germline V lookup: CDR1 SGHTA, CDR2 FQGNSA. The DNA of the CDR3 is TGTGCCAGCAGCTTAGCCCTATGGTTCGAGCCCCAGCATTTT. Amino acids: CASSLALWFEPQHF.

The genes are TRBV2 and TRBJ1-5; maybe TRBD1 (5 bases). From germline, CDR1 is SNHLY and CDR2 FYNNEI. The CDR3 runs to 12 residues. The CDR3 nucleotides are TGTGCTAACGGGGACCTCAATCAGCCCCAGCATTTT. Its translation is CANGDLNQPQHF.